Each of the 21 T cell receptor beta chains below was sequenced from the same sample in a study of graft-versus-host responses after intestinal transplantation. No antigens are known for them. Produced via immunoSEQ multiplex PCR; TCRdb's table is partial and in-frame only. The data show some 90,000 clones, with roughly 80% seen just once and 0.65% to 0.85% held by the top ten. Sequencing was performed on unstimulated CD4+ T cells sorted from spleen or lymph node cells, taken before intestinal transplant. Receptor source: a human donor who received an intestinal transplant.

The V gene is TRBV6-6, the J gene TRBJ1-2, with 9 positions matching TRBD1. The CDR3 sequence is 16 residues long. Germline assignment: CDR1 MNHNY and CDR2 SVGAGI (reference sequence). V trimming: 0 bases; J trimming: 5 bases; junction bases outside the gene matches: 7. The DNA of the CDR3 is TGTGCCAGCAGTTACTCGCCTCGGACAGGGGATTATGGCTACACCTTC. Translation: CASSYSPRTGDYGYTF.

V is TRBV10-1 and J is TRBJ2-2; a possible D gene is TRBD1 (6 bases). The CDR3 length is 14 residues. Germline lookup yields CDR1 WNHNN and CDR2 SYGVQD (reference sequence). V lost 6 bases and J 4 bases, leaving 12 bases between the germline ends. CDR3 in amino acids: CASSRDIGTGELFF. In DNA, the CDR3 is TGCGCCAGCAGCCGGGACATAGGCACCGGGGAGCTGTTTTTT.

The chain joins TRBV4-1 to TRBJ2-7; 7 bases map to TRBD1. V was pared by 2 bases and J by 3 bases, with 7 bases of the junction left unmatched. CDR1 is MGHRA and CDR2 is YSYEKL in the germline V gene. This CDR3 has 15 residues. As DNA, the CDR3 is TGCGCCAGCAGCCAACAACAGGGGATTGGCTACGAGCAGTACTTC. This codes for CASSQQQGIGYEQYF.

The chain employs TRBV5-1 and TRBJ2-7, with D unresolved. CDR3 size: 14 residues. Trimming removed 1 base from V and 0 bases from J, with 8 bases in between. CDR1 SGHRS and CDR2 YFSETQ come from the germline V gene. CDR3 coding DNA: TGCGCCAGCAGCTTGATGTCAGACTCCTACGAGCAGTACTTC. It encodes CASSLMSDSYEQYF.

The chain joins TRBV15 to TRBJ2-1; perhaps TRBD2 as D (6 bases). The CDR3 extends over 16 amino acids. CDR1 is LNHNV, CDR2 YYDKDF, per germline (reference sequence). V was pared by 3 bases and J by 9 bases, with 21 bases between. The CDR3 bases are TGTGCCACCAGCAGGAAAAGAGGGACGGCCGGGGGTGAGCAGTTCTTC. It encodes CATSRKRGTAGGEQFF. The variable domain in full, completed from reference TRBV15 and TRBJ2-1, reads DAMVIQNPRYQVTQFGKPVTLSCSQTLNHNVMYWYQQKSSQAPKLLFHYYDKDFNNEADTPDNFQSRRPNTSFCFLDIRSPGLGDTAMYLCATSRKRGTAGGEQFFGPGTRLTVL.

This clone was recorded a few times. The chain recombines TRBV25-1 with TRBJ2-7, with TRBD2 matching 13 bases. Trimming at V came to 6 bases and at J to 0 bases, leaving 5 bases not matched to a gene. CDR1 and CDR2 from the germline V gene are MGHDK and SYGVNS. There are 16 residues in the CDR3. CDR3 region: CASRAGLAGTSYEQYF. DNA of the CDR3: TGTGCCAGCAGGGCGGGACTAGCGGGGACCTCCTACGAGCAGTACTTC.

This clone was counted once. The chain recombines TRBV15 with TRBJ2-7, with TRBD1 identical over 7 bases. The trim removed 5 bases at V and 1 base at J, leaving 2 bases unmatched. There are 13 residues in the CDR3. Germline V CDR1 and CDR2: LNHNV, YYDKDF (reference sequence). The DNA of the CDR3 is TGTGCCACCAGCCGGGACAGATCCTACGAGCAGTACTTC. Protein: CATSRDRSYEQYF.

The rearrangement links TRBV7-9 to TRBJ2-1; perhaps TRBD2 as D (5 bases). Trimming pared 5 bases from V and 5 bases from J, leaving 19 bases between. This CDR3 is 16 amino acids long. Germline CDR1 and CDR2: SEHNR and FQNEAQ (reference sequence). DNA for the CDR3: TGTGCCAGCAGCCCGAAGTTGGGAACTAGTAACAATGAGCAGTTCTTC. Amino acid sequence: CASSPKLGTSNNEQFF.

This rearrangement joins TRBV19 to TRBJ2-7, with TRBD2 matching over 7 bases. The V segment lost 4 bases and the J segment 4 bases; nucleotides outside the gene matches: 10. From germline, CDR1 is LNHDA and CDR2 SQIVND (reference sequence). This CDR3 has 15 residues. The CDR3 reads CASSTPGRGDYEQYF. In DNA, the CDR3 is TGTGCCAGTAGTACTCCGGGCCGGGGGGATTACGAGCAGTACTTC.

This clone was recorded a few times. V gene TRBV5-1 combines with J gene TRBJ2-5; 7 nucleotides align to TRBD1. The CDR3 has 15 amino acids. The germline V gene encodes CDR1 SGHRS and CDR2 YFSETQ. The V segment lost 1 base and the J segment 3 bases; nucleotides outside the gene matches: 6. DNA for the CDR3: TGCGCCAGCAGCTTGTATGGGACAGTAAAAGAGACCCAGTACTTC. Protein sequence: CASSLYGTVKETQYF.

The CDR3, as DNA: TGTGCCAGCAGCTTGGAGGGGGCACGGGCAGATACGCAGTATTTT. Protein: CASSLEGARADTQYF. V usage is TRBV5-8 and J usage is TRBJ2-3; TRBD1 agrees at 7 bases. With V trimmed by 0 bases and J by 4 bases, 5 bases remained unmatched. In germline, CDR1 is SGHTS, CDR2 YDEGEE. This CDR3 is 15 amino acids long.

The CDR3 DNA sequence: TGTGCCAGCAGGCAAGGGCCTAGCAGGGGCTACACCTTC. This translates into CASRQGPSRGYTF. The rearrangement joins TRBV28 to TRBJ1-2; no reliable D call. Germline values: CDR1 MDHEN, CDR2 SYDVKM. The CDR3 is 13 amino acids. Trimming cost V 6 bases and J 8 bases, with 16 bases left between them.

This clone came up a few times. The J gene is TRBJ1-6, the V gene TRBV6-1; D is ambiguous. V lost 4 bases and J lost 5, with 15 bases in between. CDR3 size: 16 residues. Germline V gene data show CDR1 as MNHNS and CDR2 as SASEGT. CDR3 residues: CASSVGKRWDNSPLHF. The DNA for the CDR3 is TGTGCCAGCAGTGTAGGTAAGAGGTGGGATAATTCACCCCTCCACTTT.

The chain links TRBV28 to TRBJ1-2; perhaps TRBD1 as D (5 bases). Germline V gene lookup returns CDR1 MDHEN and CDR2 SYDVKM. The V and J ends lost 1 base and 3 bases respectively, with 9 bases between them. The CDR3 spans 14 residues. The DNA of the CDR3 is TGTGCCAGCAGTTTATCACAGGTGGACTATGGCTACACCTTC. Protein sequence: CASSLSQVDYGYTF.

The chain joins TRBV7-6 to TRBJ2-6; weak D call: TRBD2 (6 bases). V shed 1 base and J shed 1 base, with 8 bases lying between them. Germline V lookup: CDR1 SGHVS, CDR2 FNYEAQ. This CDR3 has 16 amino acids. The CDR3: CASSLVRGSGANVLTF. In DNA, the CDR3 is TGTGCCAGCAGCTTAGTTCGGGGGTCTGGGGCCAACGTCCTGACTTTC.

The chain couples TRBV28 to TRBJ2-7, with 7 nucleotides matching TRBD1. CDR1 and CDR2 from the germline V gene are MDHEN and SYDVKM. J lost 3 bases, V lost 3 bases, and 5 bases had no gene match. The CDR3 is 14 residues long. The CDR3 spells CASSFTGANYEQYF. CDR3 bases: TGTGCCAGCAGTTTTACAGGGGCAAACTACGAGCAGTACTTC.

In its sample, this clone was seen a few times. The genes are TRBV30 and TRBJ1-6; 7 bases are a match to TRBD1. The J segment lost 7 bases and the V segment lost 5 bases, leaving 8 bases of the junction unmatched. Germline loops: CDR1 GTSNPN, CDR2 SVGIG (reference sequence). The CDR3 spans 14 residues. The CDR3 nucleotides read TGTGCCTGGCAAATCGGGACAGAGAATTCACCCCTCCACTTT. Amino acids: CAWQIGTENSPLHF.

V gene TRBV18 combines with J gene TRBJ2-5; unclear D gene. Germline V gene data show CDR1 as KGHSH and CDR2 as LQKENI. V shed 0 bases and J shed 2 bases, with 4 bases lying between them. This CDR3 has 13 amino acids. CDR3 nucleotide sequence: TGTGCCAGCTCACCACCAACTCAAGAGACCCAGTACTTC. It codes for CASSPPTQETQYF. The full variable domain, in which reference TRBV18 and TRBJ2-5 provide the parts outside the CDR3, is NAGVMQNPRHLVRRRGQEARLRCSPMKGHSHVYWYRQLPEEGLKFMVYLQKENIIDESGMPKERFSAEFPKEGPSILRIQQVVRGDSAAYFCASSPPTQETQYFGPGTRLLVL.

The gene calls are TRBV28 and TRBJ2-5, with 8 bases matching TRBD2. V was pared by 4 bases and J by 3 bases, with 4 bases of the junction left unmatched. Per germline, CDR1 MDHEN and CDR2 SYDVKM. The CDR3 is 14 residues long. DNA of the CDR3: TGTGCCAGCAGTTCCTTCGGGGGGGAAGAGACCCAGTACTTC. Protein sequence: CASSSFGGEETQYF.

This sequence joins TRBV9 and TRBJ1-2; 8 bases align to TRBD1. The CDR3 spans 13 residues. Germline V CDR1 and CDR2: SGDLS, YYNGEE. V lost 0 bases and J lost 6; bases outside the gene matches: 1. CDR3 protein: CASSVAQGDGYTF. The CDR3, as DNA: TGTGCCAGCAGCGTAGCACAGGGGGATGGCTACACCTTC.

CDR3 nucleotides: TGCGCCAGCAGCCAGAGGGTGGGACTAAATAGCGGGAGTTCGGGCACCGGGGAGCTGTTTTTT. Translated, it gives CASSQRVGLNSGSSGTGELFF. The chain has TRBV4-1 and TRBJ2-2, with 9 bases identical to TRBD2. Germline V gives CDR1 MGHRA, CDR2 YSYEKL. This CDR3 contains 21 residues. The trim removed 3 bases at V and 4 bases at J, leaving 21 bases unmatched.